Presented here are 21 T cell receptor beta chains from one specimen sequenced in a study of cytomegalovirus exposure and HLA in healthy donors. PCR primers comprised 60 Vbeta and 13 Jbeta primers. TCRdb's table, derived via immunoSEQ multiplex PCR, lists solely in-frame clones and lacks some. The data show around 99,000 clones, around 77% seen once. The sequencing input was PBMCs. The receptors derive from a male donor in good health and CMV-seronegative.

The chain links TRBV25-1 to TRBJ1-1; the match to TRBD1 covers 8 bases. J was trimmed by 4 bases and V by 4 bases; bases with no gene match: 11. The CDR3 contains 16 residues. Germline values: CDR1 MGHDK, CDR2 SYGVNS. The DNA of the CDR3 is TGTGCCAGCAGTGTTGGGCTTGGACAGGGCGGCACTGAAGCTTTCTTT. This gives the protein CASSVGLGQGGTEAFF.

This chain connects TRBV13 to TRBJ2-7, with 11 bases lining up with TRBD2. Germline V gene sequence: CDR1 PRHDT, CDR2 FYEKMQ (reference sequence). Germline trimming cut 10 bases from V and 4 bases from J; bases unmatched to any gene: 12. CDR3 length equals 15 residues. The CDR3 sequence: CATSFIAGGRYEQYF. In DNA form, the CDR3 reads TGTGCCACATCCTTCATAGCGGGAGGGAGGTACGAGCAGTACTTC.

This clone appeared a single time. At the DNA level, this CDR3 is encoded by other sequences in the same sample as well. This chain connects TRBV6-7 to TRBJ2-7, with 9 bases aligning to TRBD1. TRBV6-7 qualifies as an ORF whose function is uncertain. The CDR3 length is 23 residues. The trim removed 0 bases at V and 3 bases at J, leaving 27 bases unmatched. The CDR3 nucleotides read TGTGCCAGCAGTTACTCGAATAGGGGACAGGGCAAAAATACCCATCTGGATCGCTACGAGCAGTACTTC. As protein: CASSYSNRGQGKNTHLDRYEQYF.

This clone was seen a handful of times. The V gene is TRBV5-4, the J gene TRBJ2-7; weak D call: TRBD1 (6 bases). The germline CDR1 and CDR2 sequences are SGHNT and YYREEE (reference sequence). The CDR3 runs 13 residues. Trimming shortened V by 1 base and J by 2 bases, and 7 bases separated the two germline ends. CDR3 protein: CASSLQGPYEQYF. Written as DNA, the CDR3 is TGTGCCAGCAGCTTGCAGGGGCCCTACGAGCAGTACTTC.

V usage is TRBV15 and J usage is TRBJ1-2, with TRBD1 identical over 7 bases. The CDR3 is 15 amino acids. CDR1 is LNHNV and CDR2 is YYDKDF in the germline V gene (reference sequence). The ends lost 4 bases at V and 4 bases at J; junction bases unmatched: 9. CDR3 DNA: TGTGCCACCAGCACTCTACAGGGGATAGGCTATGGCTACACCTTC. Translating gives CATSTLQGIGYGYTF.

The rearrangement uses TRBV4-1 and TRBJ2-7; no reliable D call. V lost 4 bases, J lost 0 bases, and 13 bases lay in between. CDR1 MGHRA and CDR2 YSYEKL come from the germline V gene. This CDR3 comprises 15 residues. CDR3 in DNA: TGCGCCAGCAGCCGTACAGTCGGCCGCTCCTACGAGCAGTACTTC. Amino acids: CASSRTVGRSYEQYF.

The rearrangement links TRBV6-6 to TRBJ1-2; D possibly corresponds to TRBD1 (5 bases). Germline loops: CDR1 MNHNY, CDR2 SVGAGI (reference sequence). This CDR3 has 14 amino acids. V was clipped by 2 bases and J by 2 bases, with 9 bases between them. The CDR3 sequence is CASSYGTGNYGYTF. The CDR3 DNA sequence: TGTGCCAGCAGTTACGGCACAGGCAACTATGGCTACACCTTC.

The rearrangement joins TRBV10-1 to TRBJ2-7, with D unresolved. Trimming took off 0 bases at V and 6 bases at J, with 6 bases between the two ends. This CDR3 is built from 12 residues. CDR1 and CDR2 (germline): WNHNN, SYGVQD (reference sequence). The chain's CDR3 is CASSESLSEQYF. The CDR3 nucleotides are TGCGCCAGCAGTGAGTCGCTCAGCGAGCAGTACTTC.

V gene TRBV29-1 combines with J gene TRBJ2-1, with 7 nucleotides matching TRBD1. Germline V gene sequence: CDR1 SQVTM, CDR2 ANQGSEA. The CDR3 runs to 15 residues. Unmatched junction bases numbered 9, after V lost 4 bases and J lost 3 bases. This chain's CDR3 is CSVALQGVIYNEQFF. The CDR3 coding sequence is TGCAGCGTTGCTTTGCAGGGGGTAATCTACAATGAGCAGTTCTTC.

The chain recombines TRBV27 with TRBJ2-1; the D gene is possibly TRBD2 (6 bases). CDR1 is MNHEY and CDR2 is SMNVEV in the germline V gene (reference sequence). V lost 1 base and J lost 10, with 17 bases in between. The CDR3 has 15 amino acids. CDR3 coding DNA: TGTGCCAGCAGTTTATTATTCGGGAGAAACATCGAGCAGTTCTTC. Translated, it gives CASSLLFGRNIEQFF.

The chain employs TRBV5-1 and TRBJ1-1; D call uncertain. This CDR3 region has 16 residues. In germline, CDR1 is SGHRS, CDR2 YFSETQ. Trimming stripped 0 bases from V and 0 bases from J, with 12 bases between. CDR3 sequence reads: CASSLGGVGMNTEAFF. For the CDR3, the DNA is TGCGCCAGCAGCTTGGGGGGAGTGGGTATGAACACTGAAGCTTTCTTT. Using reference TRBV5-1 and TRBJ1-1 for the parts outside the CDR3, the full variable domain is KAGVTQTPRYLIKTRGQQVTLSCSPISGHRSVSWYQQTPGQGLQFLFEYFSETQRNKGNFPGRFSGRQFSNSRSEMNVSTLELGDSALYLCASSLGGVGMNTEAFFGQGTRLTVV.

The V and J genes are TRBV28 and TRBJ2-7; 9 bases match TRBD1. The germline V gene has CDR1 MDHEN and CDR2 SYDVKM. The CDR3 consists of 15 residues. The ends lost 2 bases at V and 2 bases at J; junction bases unmatched: 4. CDR3 nucleotide sequence: TGTGCCAGCAGTTTACCGACAGGGGGGCCCTACGAGCAGTACTTC. Translating it yields CASSLPTGGPYEQYF.

V and J are TRBV9 and TRBJ2-7; D is perhaps TRBD1 (6 bases). The CDR3 contains 14 residues. Germline V CDR1 and CDR2: SGDLS, YYNGEE. V dropped 3 bases and J dropped 2 bases, with 12 bases sitting between them. The CDR3 DNA reads as TGTGCCAGCAGCGAGGGGGTAAAGACCTACGAGCAGTACTTC. Translation: CASSEGVKTYEQYF.

The chain is built from TRBV27 and TRBJ2-2; 9 positions match TRBD2. The CDR3 sequence is 17 residues long. Germline trimming cut 5 bases from V and 4 bases from J; bases unmatched to any gene: 11. The germline CDR1 and CDR2 sequences are MNHEY and SMNVEV (reference sequence). The CDR3 here is CASSTIAGVLSTGELFF. The DNA for the CDR3 is TGTGCCAGCAGTACCATAGCGGGAGTGTTGAGCACCGGGGAGCTGTTTTTT.

A word on this clone: One end of the junction varies from germline; a read error may be responsible. The chain employs TRBV27 and TRBJ2-5, with 13 bases lining up with TRBD2. Germline-derived CDR1 and CDR2 are MNHEY and SMNVEV (reference sequence). The CDR3 contains 16 residues. CDR3 DNA: TGTGCCGGCAGTTCTGAGACTAGCGGGAGGATCGAGACCCAGTACTTC. It codes for CAGSSETSGRIETQYF.

V usage is TRBV6-4 and J usage is TRBJ2-1; 7 nucleotides match TRBD2. Germline assignment: CDR1 MRHNA and CDR2 SNTAGT. This CDR3 has 15 amino acids. J gave up 7 bases and V 7 bases, and 13 bases lay outside the gene matches. CDR3 bases: TGTGCCAGCATCCTTCGCCGGGGGGTATGGAATGAGCAGTTCTTC. This translates into CASILRRGVWNEQFF.

This rearrangement joins TRBV7-3 to TRBJ2-1; 12 bases line up with TRBD2. Germline CDR1 SGHTA, CDR2 FQGTGA. The CDR3 spans 18 residues. With 2 bases clipped from V and 7 bases from J, the junction kept 12 bases outside the gene matches. CDR3 sequence: CASSLELAGGPSINEQFF. Written as DNA, the CDR3 is TGTGCCAGCAGCTTAGAGCTAGCGGGAGGGCCGTCGATAAATGAGCAGTTCTTC.

V and J are TRBV2 and TRBJ2-5; 11 positions agree with TRBD2. The J call may be wrong; the DNA end is better matched by TRBJ2-7. Germline V CDR1 and CDR2: SNHLY, FYNNEI. This CDR3 region has 16 residues. CDR3 sequence reads: CASSESVGTSGYEQYF. The DNA for the CDR3 is TGTGCCAGCAGTGAATCGGTAGGGACTAGCGGCTACGAGCAGTACTTC.

The J gene is TRBJ2-1, the V gene TRBV4-2, with 8 bases aligning to TRBD1. J was trimmed by 1 base and V by 4 bases; bases with no gene match: 3. CDR1 and CDR2 (germline): LGHNA, YNFKEQ. This CDR3 region has 15 residues. CDR3 nucleotide sequence: TGTGCCAGCAGCCGAGACAGGGGATCCTACAATGAGCAGTTCTTC. Protein sequence: CASSRDRGSYNEQFF.

This chain joins TRBV6-5 and TRBJ2-3; 8 bases are a match to TRBD2. CDR1 is MNHEY and CDR2 is SVGAGI in the germline V gene. The CDR3 has 15 amino acids. The V gene end was trimmed by 5 bases and the J gene end by 3 bases; junction bases not matched to a gene: 7. CDR3 nucleotide sequence: TGTGCCAGCAGTCGAGCGGGAGTCGGTACAGATACGCAGTATTTT. The encoded protein is CASSRAGVGTDTQYF.

The chain links TRBV14 to TRBJ1-1, with D possibly TRBD1 on 5 matching bases. V gave up 5 bases and J gave up 1 base, with 14 bases separating them. This CDR3 region has 15 residues. The germline CDR1 and CDR2 sequences are SGHDN and FVKESK. The CDR3: CASSSGSSWNTEAFF. The CDR3 coding sequence is TGTGCCAGCAGCTCAGGGTCCTCTTGGAACACTGAAGCTTTCTTT.